The present T cell receptor beta chain was sequenced within a study of OX40 agonist ivuxolimab in advanced cancers. On the study more broadly: Patients in dose escalation had liver, melanoma, kidney or head and neck cancers. Earlier treatment with anti-PD-1, anti-PD-L1 or anti-CTLA-4 was permitted, and roughly 42% had received some. Broader study findings: Those patients achieving a partial response at 0.1-3.0 mg/kg showed among the lowest clonal expansion. The work left the antigen specificity of expanded peripheral T cells undetermined.

Profiling relied on immunoSEQ multiplex PCR, and the TCRdb table lists in-frame clones only, not all of them. This table has tens of thousands of clones, less than 90% appearing once. Germline CDR1 is SGHAT and CDR2 is FQNNGV. The V end lost 1 base, the J end lost 6 bases, and 6 bases lay between the germline ends. The CDR3 spans 13 residues. On this clone: Its antigen is still unknown.

This TCR derives from an adult with an advanced solid tumor such as melanoma, head and neck, liver or kidney cancer. The specimen was CD4+ or CD8+ T cells sorted from blood, collected in a trial of the OX40 agonist ivuxolimab. The chain has TRBV11-2 and TRBJ1-4; D not resolved. The CDR3 DNA reads as TGTGCCAGCAGCTTAGCATCATATGAAAAACTGTTTTTT. Translating gives CASSLASYEKLFF.